A single sample gave rise to the 23 T cell receptor beta chains below, sequenced in a study of control samples from healthy donors and cancer patients. This table comes from immunoSEQ multiplex PCR, and its TCRdb copy is limited to in-frame clones, with some not included. The repertoire includes about 82,000 clones, around 94% of them detected once, and around 4.9% sits in the top ten. The sample comprised blood. The source of these receptors is a woman younger than 35 in good health.

This rearrangement joins TRBV7-2 to TRBJ1-1, with D hard to call. Trimming left V 5 bases short and J 5 bases short, with 24 bases between. CDR3 size: 17 residues. The V gene's germline CDR1 is SGHTA and CDR2 FQGNSA. The CDR3 loop reads CASSTVRTASWNTEAFF. The CDR3 coding sequence is TGTGCCAGCAGCACAGTACGGACCGCCAGCTGGAATACTGAAGCTTTCTTT.

The sample holds one count of this clone. In DNA form, the CDR3 reads TGTGCCAGCAGCCTCGGAGCTAGCGGGGGGTACACCGGGGAGCTGTTTTTT. This sequence encodes CASSLGASGGYTGELFF. V is TRBV5-4 and J is TRBJ2-2, with TRBD2 identical over 11 bases. The CDR3 is 17 residues long. Trimming cost V 4 bases and J 3 bases; bases outside gene matches: 8. Germline V gives CDR1 SGHNT, CDR2 YYREEE (reference sequence).

A few counts support this clone. The chain is built from TRBV10-1 and TRBJ2-7; D not resolved. Germline V lookup: CDR1 WNHNN, CDR2 SYGVQD (reference sequence). Between the trimmed V and J ends, which lost 1 base and 3 bases, there was a span of 7 bases. The CDR3 consists of 13 residues. CDR3 bases: TGCGCCAGCAGTGAGTTGGGTGTCTACGAGCAGTACTTC. Translated: CASSELGVYEQYF.

This chain links TRBV15 with TRBJ2-7, with TRBD2 as a possible D gene (6 bases). The CDR3 spans 14 residues. Trimming removed 8 bases from V and 1 base from J, with 15 bases in between. CDR1 and CDR2 from the germline V gene are LNHNV and YYDKDF (reference sequence). The CDR3 coding sequence is TGTGCCACCCGGTCAGCCGGGGGTTCCTACGAGCAGTACTTC. Its protein product is CATRSAGGSYEQYF.

In its sample, this clone was seen once. The rearrangement uses TRBV7-2 and TRBJ1-6, with D possibly being TRBD1 (6 bases). V lost 2 bases and J 9 bases, leaving 14 bases between the germline ends. The CDR3 has 15 residues. CDR1 and CDR2 (germline): SGHTA, FQGNSA. CDR3 sequence reads: CASSLYGQIPSPLHF. CDR3 bases: TGTGCCAGCAGCTTATACGGACAGATCCCTTCACCCCTCCACTTT.

V gene TRBV20-1 combines with J gene TRBJ2-7; TRBD2 aligns across 11 bases. The CDR3 is made up of 15 amino acids. CDR1 DFQATT and CDR2 SNEGSKA come from the germline V gene (reference sequence). V trimming: 3 bases; J trimming: 2 bases; junction bases outside the gene matches: 6. CDR3 loop: CSASENSGRAYEQYF. CDR3 DNA: TGCAGTGCTAGTGAGAATAGCGGGAGGGCCTACGAGCAGTACTTC.

The chain is built from TRBV19 and TRBJ2-3, with D tentatively TRBD1 (5 bases). The CDR3 loop spans 16 amino acids. CDR1 is LNHDA and CDR2 is SQIVND in the germline V gene (reference sequence). The V gene lost 7 bases and the J gene lost 0 bases, with 17 bases spanning the gap. The CDR3 is CASTDRQPLSTDTQYF. Written as DNA, the CDR3 is TGTGCCAGTACGGATAGACAGCCCCTTAGCACAGATACGCAGTATTTT. The full variable domain, with the rest looked up from reference TRBV19 and TRBJ2-3, is DGGITQSPKYLFRKEGQNVTLSCEQNLNHDAMYWYRQDPGQGLRLIYYSQIVNDFQKGDIAEGYSVSREKKESFPLTVTSAQKNPTAFYLCASTDRQPLSTDTQYFGPGTRLTVL.

In its sample, this clone was seen a few times. This sequence joins TRBV7-3 and TRBJ2-5; D unclear. Germline loops: CDR1 SGHTA, CDR2 FQGTGA. The germline V and J ends were trimmed by 1 base and 7 bases, with 10 bases remaining between them. The CDR3 runs 13 residues. The CDR3 DNA reads TGTGCCAGCAGCTTAAATGGTGAGGCGACCCAGTACTTC. Translation gives CASSLNGEATQYF.

The chain is built from TRBV5-4 and TRBJ2-3, with 8 positions matching TRBD2. The CDR3 has 15 residues. J gave up 2 bases and V 4 bases, and 6 bases lay outside the gene matches. The germline CDR1 and CDR2 sequences are SGHNT and YYREEE (reference sequence). Written as DNA, the CDR3 is TGTGCCAGCAGCCAAAGCGGGGGCAACACAGATACGCAGTATTTT. This encodes CASSQSGGNTDTQYF.

The V gene is TRBV5-4, the J gene TRBJ2-7; D is possibly TRBD1 (7 bases). Between the trimmed V and J ends, which lost 4 bases and 4 bases, there was a span of 9 bases. The CDR3 loop spans 12 amino acids. Germline V gene lookup returns CDR1 SGHNT and CDR2 YYREEE (reference sequence). CDR3 loop: CASSPGGYEQYF. The DNA for the CDR3 is TGTGCCAGCAGCCCAGGGGGGTACGAGCAGTACTTC.

The V gene is TRBV19, the J gene TRBJ2-6; TRBD1 matches 8 bases. Germline loops: CDR1 LNHDA, CDR2 SQIVND (reference sequence). The CDR3 is made up of 16 amino acids. The V and J ends lost 3 bases and 1 base, in that order; junction bases with no gene match: 2. DNA for the CDR3: TGTGCCAGTAGTATTCACAGGGGGTCTGGGGCCAACGTCCTGACTTTC. It codes for CASSIHRGSGANVLTF.

The chain employs TRBV3-1 (or the pseudogene TRBV3-2) and TRBJ2-5; unclear D gene. The V gene's germline CDR1 is LGHDT and CDR2 YNNKEL (reference sequence). The V end lost 0 bases, the J end lost 5 bases, and 13 bases lay between the germline ends. This CDR3 is 15 amino acids long. The CDR3 is CASSQDLGASETQYF. The CDR3 region has the DNA TGTGCCAGCAGCCAAGATCTAGGCGCCTCCGAGACCCAGTACTTC.

The chain recombines TRBV29-1 with TRBJ1-4; D is ambiguous. Deletions cut 7 bases from V and 3 bases from J, with 15 bases between. Germline V gene data show CDR1 as SQVTM and CDR2 as ANQGSEA. The CDR3 consists of 14 residues. CDR3 nucleotides: TGCAGCGCTAGACAAGGGTCATCTAATGAAAAACTGTTTTTT. Its translation: CSARQGSSNEKLFF.

V gene TRBV5-1 combines with J gene TRBJ2-1; D may be TRBD2 (5 bases). The germline V and J ends were trimmed by 0 bases and 4 bases, with 11 bases remaining between them. This CDR3 is built from 15 residues. In germline, CDR1 is SGHRS, CDR2 YFSETQ. The CDR3 sequence is CASSLGEMQYNEQFF. The DNA of the CDR3 is TGCGCCAGCAGCTTGGGGGAGATGCAATACAATGAGCAGTTCTTC.

This chain uses TRBV5-1 with TRBJ1-1; D is unresolved. CDR3 size: 14 residues. Trimming removed 7 bases at V and 1 base at J, with 14 bases between. Looked up from germline, CDR1 is SGHRS and CDR2 is YFSETQ. DNA for the CDR3: TGCGCCAGCCGAGGGTATCCTCCGAACACTGAAGCTTTCTTT. Translation gives CASRGYPPNTEAFF.

The chain links TRBV4-1 to TRBJ2-3; 7 bases line up with TRBD2. The V and J ends lost 4 bases and 1 base, in that order; junction bases with no gene match: 11. CDR3 length: 17 amino acids. Germline V gene sequence: CDR1 MGHRA, CDR2 YSYEKL. The CDR3 sequence: CASSPPGGAGGTDTQYF. The CDR3 DNA reads as TGCGCCAGCAGCCCCCCCGGCGGTGCGGGGGGCACAGATACGCAGTATTTT.

This chain joins TRBV14 and TRBJ1-6, with 9 bases that match TRBD1. The V gene's germline CDR1 is SGHDN and CDR2 FVKESK. The CDR3 covers 21 residues. Losses at the gene ends were 4 bases for V and 7 bases for J; bases not matched to a gene: 23. The CDR3 protein is CASSPGRGTGNNRFSNSPLHF. The DNA of the CDR3 is TGTGCCAGCAGCCCTGGACGCGGGACAGGGAATAATCGATTTTCGAATTCACCCCTCCACTTT.

The chain couples TRBV9 to TRBJ1-3; D is undetermined. The V end lost 3 bases, the J end lost 1 base, and 5 bases lay between the germline ends. Germline CDR1 is SGDLS and CDR2 is YYNGEE. This CDR3 has 13 amino acids. The CDR3 nucleotides are TGTGCCAGCAGCGCCCTTTCTGGAAACACCATATATTTT. Translated: CASSALSGNTIYF.

This clone has a single count. The V gene is TRBV5-1, the J gene TRBJ2-3; 12 positions agree with TRBD1. CDR1 SGHRS and CDR2 YFSETQ come from the germline V gene. After removal of 3 bases from V and 6 bases from J, the junction contained 8 bases not matched to a gene. The CDR3 loop spans 16 amino acids. CDR3 nucleotide sequence: TGCGCCAGCAGCTGGGGACAGGGGGCTGGGAGGGATACGCAGTATTTT. This codes for CASSWGQGAGRDTQYF.

The J gene is TRBJ2-2, the V gene TRBV11-3; 8 nucleotides match TRBD2. The CDR3 consists of 16 residues. CDR1 and CDR2 from the germline V gene are SGHNT and YENEEA. V shed 0 bases, J shed 3 bases, and the junction held 3 bases outside the gene matches. The CDR3 sequence: CASSLELAGYTGELFF. The CDR3 coding sequence is TGTGCCAGCAGCTTAGAGTTAGCGGGGTACACCGGGGAGCTGTTTTTT. Combining the CDR3 with reference TRBV11-3 and TRBJ2-2 gives the whole variable domain EAGVVQSPRYKIIEKKQPVAFWCNPISGHNTLYWYLQNLGQGPELLIRYENEEAVDDSQLPKDRFSAERLKGVDSTLKIQPAELGDSAVYLCASSLELAGYTGELFFGEGSRLTVL.

A note on this clone: An end of the junction does not agree with germline; a read error may underlie this. Other DNA sequences within the sample encode an identical CDR3. The chain uses TRBV6-5 and TRBJ1-5; D uncertain. CDR3 length: 14 amino acids. CDR1 is MNHEY, CDR2 SVGAGI, per germline. DNA of the CDR3: TGTGCCAGCAGCTACTCCCAGGGCAATCAGCCCCAGCATTTT. As protein: CASSYSQGNQPQHF.

This clone was seen a handful of times. The chain has TRBV19 and TRBJ2-2; 8 bases match TRBD1. Unmatched junction bases numbered 6, after V lost 7 bases and J lost 2 bases. The CDR3 spans 15 residues. The germline V gene has CDR1 LNHDA and CDR2 SQIVND (reference sequence). In DNA form, the CDR3 reads TGTGCCAGTACGGAGGGACAGGCAAACACCGGGGAGCTGTTTTTT. Protein product: CASTEGQANTGELFF.

This clone was seen only a few times. The chain recombines TRBV7-9 with TRBJ2-2; 8 positions match TRBD1. CDR3 length: 19 residues. The germline V gene has CDR1 SEHNR and CDR2 FQNEAQ (reference sequence). V was clipped by 5 bases and J by 7 bases; unmatched bases: 21. In nucleotides, the CDR3 is TGTGCCAGCAGCGCTAGGGAAGAACAGGGGGGCGATTCCCTCGGGGAGCTGTTTTTT. This translates into CASSAREEQGGDSLGELFF.